One sample yielded the 20 T cell receptor beta chains listed below, sequenced in a study of identical twins (dated by TCRdb to 2016 to 2017). The library was made by 5' RACE. Sequencing was performed on an Illumina HiSeq 2000. TCRdb ran its own pipeline on the public reads, namely fastp trimming at Q25 and MiXCR clone calling, and kept in-frame beta chains. Merged by CDR3 protein, the rows form single entries marked with the most common genes and DNA. This sample is represented by around 570,000 distinct CDR3 sequences; over 8.5% of them were singletons. The leading ten clones occupy around 3.2% of the sample. These sequences were also reported in another study, on yellow fever vaccine responses in identical twins.

The sample taken for sequencing was PBMCs. All receptors come from a woman aged 18-29 years in good health.

Points on this clonotype: At one of its ends the junction is not consistent with the germline gene, which may arise from a read error. The chain recombines TRBV7-7 with TRBJ2-5, with 14 bases matching TRBD2. The germline gives CDR1 SSHAT, CDR2 FNYEAQ (reference sequence). The CDR3 extends over 17 amino acids. The CDR3 DNA reads as TGTGCTAGCAGCCCTGGGACTAGCGGGGGACACCAAGAGACCCAGTACTTC. Translating it yields CASSPGTSGGHQETQYF.

The chain links TRBV6-5 to TRBJ1-4; no clear D. V was shortened by 2 bases and J by 2 bases, with 9 bases between the two germline ends. The germline V gene has CDR1 MNHEY and CDR2 SVGAGI. The CDR3 is 15 residues long. The CDR3 region is CASSYVGATNEKLFF. CDR3 coding DNA: TGTGCCAGCAGTTACGTGGGTGCGACTAATGAAAAACTGTTTTTT.

The V and J genes are TRBV6-2 or TRBV6-3 and TRBJ2-7; D possibly matches TRBD1 or TRBD2 (7 bases each). Germline-derived CDR1 and CDR2 are MNHEY and SVGEGT. The CDR3 has 16 amino acids. Trimming pared 2 bases from V and 3 bases from J, leaving 17 bases between. The CDR3 region has the DNA TGTGCCAGCAGTTACCGACAGGGAGGGTGGGACTACGAGCAGTACTTC. Its protein product is CASSYRQGGWDYEQYF.

The chain is built from TRBV4-2 and TRBJ2-3, with 9 bases aligning to TRBD2. Germline V gene sequence: CDR1 LGHNA, CDR2 YNFKEQ. The CDR3 is made up of 17 amino acids. The V gene end was trimmed by 1 base and the J gene end by 2 bases; junction bases not matched to a gene: 7. CDR3 loop: CASSQVTASGVTDTQYF. In DNA, the CDR3 is TGTGCCAGCAGCCAAGTCACGGCTAGCGGGGTCACAGATACGCAGTATTTT.

J is TRBJ2-7 and V is TRBV5-1; no clear D. CDR1 is SGHRS and CDR2 is YFSETQ in the germline V gene. Trimming pared 5 bases from V and 0 bases from J, leaving 15 bases between. This CDR3 is 15 amino acids long. The CDR3 coding sequence is TGCGCCAGCAGACCCACGGGTCTTAGCTCCTACGAGCAGTACTTC. This gives the protein CASRPTGLSSYEQYF.

This clonotype was picked up a small number of times. V gene TRBV6-1 combines with J gene TRBJ2-4; 7 nucleotides line up with TRBD2. The V gene end was trimmed by 6 bases and the J gene end by 0 bases; junction bases not matched to a gene: 8. The germline V gene encodes CDR1 MNHNS and CDR2 SASEGT. The CDR3 spans 16 residues. CDR3 bases: TGTGCCAGCAGACCCGGACTAGGGATAGCCAAAAACATTCAGTACTTC. This sequence encodes CASRPGLGIAKNIQYF.

This clonotype was observed a handful of times. This chain connects TRBV12-3 or TRBV12-4 to TRBJ2-5, with a possible D match to TRBD2 (5 bases). V lost 6 bases and J lost 4, with 15 bases in between. This CDR3 spans 14 amino acids. The CDR3 loop is CASSPRRRGETQYF. CDR3 coding DNA: TGTGCCAGCAGCCCACGTAGACGGGGAGAGACCCAGTACTTC.

This clonotype was counted a few times. The V gene is TRBV20-1, the J gene TRBJ2-5; 10 bases agree with TRBD2. J was trimmed by 4 bases and V by 0 bases; bases with no gene match: 8. The germline V gene has CDR1 DFQATT and CDR2 SNEGSKA (reference sequence). This CDR3 comprises 16 residues. The CDR3 DNA reads as TGCAGTGCTAGAGATGTTGGTAGCGGGGGGCCAGAGACCCAGTACTTC. Protein: CSARDVGSGGPETQYF.

The genes are TRBV6-5 and TRBJ2-2, with D possibly matching TRBD1 (6 bases). V was trimmed by 2 bases and J by 3 bases, leaving 16 bases between them. The CDR3 length is 17 residues. Germline CDR1 reads MNHEY; CDR2 reads SVGAGI. CDR3: CASSYQPQGTYTGELFF. The CDR3 coding sequence is TGTGCCAGCAGTTACCAACCCCAGGGGACCTACACCGGGGAGCTGTTTTTT.

The sample holds a few counts of this clonotype. The chain links TRBV28 to TRBJ2-5; D is perhaps TRBD2 (5 bases). The CDR3 sequence is 13 residues long. Germline values: CDR1 MDHEN, CDR2 SYDVKM. Between the trimmed V and J ends, which lost 8 bases and 5 bases, there was a span of 15 bases. CDR3 loop: CASLRGGSETQYF. The CDR3, as DNA: TGTGCCAGCTTACGAGGAGGTAGTGAGACCCAGTACTTC.

The chain recombines TRBV5-1 with TRBJ2-7, with 7 bases aligning to TRBD1. The ends lost 3 bases at V and 2 bases at J; junction bases unmatched: 5. The CDR3 loop spans 14 amino acids. CDR1 SGHRS and CDR2 YFSETQ come from the germline V gene. CDR3 coding DNA: TGCGCCAGCAGCTCCACAGGGGTTCCCTACGAGCAGTACTTC. It specifies CASSSTGVPYEQYF.

This chain connects TRBV7-8 to TRBJ2-6; TRBD2 aligns across 9 bases. The CDR3 runs 16 residues. From germline, CDR1 is SGHVS and CDR2 FQNEAQ. After removal of 5 bases from V and 4 bases from J, the junction contained 6 bases not matched to a gene. The CDR3 sequence: CASSPLAGHGANVLTF. The CDR3 region has the DNA TGTGCCAGCAGCCCCCTAGCGGGGCACGGGGCCAACGTCCTGACTTTC.

This clonotype has at least ten counts. The CDR3 DNA reads TGTGCCAGCAGTCGACTAGCGGGGGATAACAATGAGCAGTTCTTC. Residues: CASSRLAGDNNEQFF. This chain connects TRBV12-3 or TRBV12-4 to TRBJ2-1; 12 positions agree with TRBD2. J was trimmed by 5 bases and V by 5 bases; bases with no gene match: 4. The CDR3 loop spans 15 amino acids.

There are many counts of this clonotype. V usage is TRBV12-3 or TRBV12-4 and J usage is TRBJ2-7; D uncertain. The CDR3 spans 12 residues. V lost 3 bases and J lost 2, with 5 bases in between. CDR3 coding DNA: TGTGCCAGCAGTTTGAATACCTACGAGCAGTACTTC. Protein product: CASSLNTYEQYF.

This clonotype was seen many times. V and J are TRBV27 and TRBJ2-3; D gene unclear. V lost 4 bases to trimming and J lost 2 bases, with 10 bases between them. Germline-derived CDR1 and CDR2 are MNHEY and SMNVEV (reference sequence). This CDR3 has 14 residues. The DNA for the CDR3 is TGTGCCAGCAGTTATGCTAATCCCACAGATACGCAGTATTTT. Its translation is CASSYANPTDTQYF.

As concerns this clonotype: Since a much larger clone is just one base distant, this may be a read error. V gene TRBV4-3 combines with J gene TRBJ2-1, with a possible D match to TRBD2 (5 bases). Trimming removed 0 bases from V and 9 bases from J, with 18 bases in between. Germline V CDR1 and CDR2: LGHNA, YSLEER. This CDR3 is 16 amino acids long. The CDR3 is CASSQDSTGRPREQFF. The CDR3 DNA reads as TGCGCCAGCAGCCAAGATTCAACGGGAAGGCCCCGTGAGCAGTTCTTC.

The chain uses TRBV19 and TRBJ2-6, with 8 nucleotides matching TRBD1. V lost 11 bases to trimming and J lost 0 bases; unmatched junction nucleotides: 6. Germline values: CDR1 LNHDA, CDR2 SQIVND (reference sequence). The CDR3 totals 15 residues. CDR3 region: CASGTGNSGANVLTF. CDR3 DNA: TGTGCCTCCGGGACAGGCAACTCTGGGGCCAACGTCCTGACTTTC.

The chain employs TRBV29-1 and TRBJ1-2; D call uncertain. This CDR3 region has 13 residues. Germline V gene lookup returns CDR1 SQVTM and CDR2 ANQGSEA. Trimming removed 4 bases from V and 4 bases from J, with 13 bases in between. The CDR3 nucleotides read TGCAGCGTTGTCCACCTGCCAGCCTATGGCTACACCTTC. Encoded protein: CSVVHLPAYGYTF.

The V and J genes are TRBV11-1 and TRBJ1-5; 8 nucleotides line up with TRBD1. CDR3 length equals 14 residues. Germline CDR1 and CDR2: SGHAT and FQDESV (reference sequence). Trimming removed 5 bases from V and 4 bases from J; junction bases left unmatched: 4. The CDR3 DNA reads as TGTGCCAGCAGCCGGACAGGGACAAATCAGCCCCAGCATTTT. This encodes CASSRTGTNQPQHF.

The genes are TRBV7-6 and TRBJ2-5; TRBD2 matches 8 bases. Germline values: CDR1 SGHVS, CDR2 FNYEAQ. This CDR3 is built from 17 residues. With V trimmed by 4 bases and J by 5 bases, 15 bases remained unmatched. This chain's CDR3 is CASSYRAGGTNFETQYF. CDR3 bases: TGTGCCAGCAGCTATCGTGCGGGGGGCACCAATTTTGAGACCCAGTACTTC.